Each of the 24 T cell receptor beta chains below was sequenced from the same sample in a study of technical replicates of blood from several donors. Using immunoSEQ multiplex PCR, the repertoire was profiled, and TCRdb retains in-frame clones only, with some absent. The sample shows some 56,000 clones, nearly 95% of them seen only once. Sequencing input: PBMCs. The receptor set was obtained from a human donor in good health. Some clones in this sample may be carry-over from other donors' samples.

This clone was seen only once. The chain is built from TRBV6-5 and TRBJ1-2; possibly TRBD1 for D (5 bases). CDR3 length: 15 amino acids. In germline, CDR1 is MNHEY, CDR2 SVGAGI. The V end was cut by 4 bases, the J end by 14 bases, with 26 bases between. CDR3 in amino acids: CASSFGFGHPKGCTF. DNA of the CDR3: TGTGCCAGCAGTTTCGGGTTTGGGCATCCAAAGGGGTGTACCTTC.

The J gene is TRBJ1-1, the V gene TRBV6-5, with D possibly being TRBD1 (6 bases). V lost 6 bases and J 5 bases, leaving 10 bases between the germline ends. Germline V gene lookup returns CDR1 MNHEY and CDR2 SVGAGI. This CDR3 has 12 amino acids. CDR3 in amino acids: CASRRGGTEAFF. For the CDR3, the DNA is TGTGCCAGCAGGAGGGGGGGAACTGAAGCTTTCTTT.

The chain employs TRBV12-2 and TRBJ1-4; TRBD1, the table's D call, lacks a check against the DNA. TRBV12-2 is described as a pseudogene. The CDR3 runs to 15 residues. CDR3 loop: CASRLRQGDNEKLFF. CDR3 nucleotide sequence: TGTGCAAGTCGCTTACGGCAGGGCGATAATGAAAAACTGTTTTTT.

V and J are TRBV4-3 and TRBJ2-5, with 10 bases fitting TRBD2. With V trimmed by 0 bases and J by 5 bases, 3 bases remained unmatched. Germline V lookup: CDR1 LGHNA, CDR2 YSLEER. CDR3 length equals 15 residues. The CDR3 sequence: CASSQDLAGVETQYF. CDR3 coding DNA: TGCGCCAGCAGCCAAGATCTAGCGGGAGTTGAGACCCAGTACTTC.

The CDR3 spells CSVSKSGGDGYTF. CDR3 nucleotides: TGCAGCGTTTCAAAATCAGGGGGCGATGGCTACACCTTC. J is TRBJ1-2 and V is TRBV29-1; 8 bases align to TRBD1. Germline trimming cut 5 bases from V and 6 bases from J; bases unmatched to any gene: 8. Looked up from germline, CDR1 is SQVTM and CDR2 is ANQGSEA. The CDR3 is 13 residues long.

The chain combines TRBV4-1 with TRBJ2-1; possible D gene TRBD1, 5 bases. CDR3 size: 14 residues. V was cut by 1 base and J by 9 bases, with 13 bases left in between. Germline loops: CDR1 MGHRA, CDR2 YSYEKL. CDR3 DNA: TGCGCCAGCAGCCAAGGACCAGGGTCGGGTGAGCAGTTCTTC. Encoded protein: CASSQGPGSGEQFF.

The genes are TRBV10-3 and TRBJ1-1; 8 bases agree with TRBD1. This CDR3 contains 13 residues. J was trimmed by 0 bases and V by 11 bases; bases with no gene match: 5. Germline-derived CDR1 and CDR2 are ENHRY and SYGVKD. The CDR3 protein is CAAKTGVNTEAFF. The CDR3 nucleotides read TGTGCCGCCAAGACAGGGGTGAACACTGAAGCTTTCTTT.

The chain couples TRBV25-1 to TRBJ1-6; D unresolved. CDR3 size: 12 residues. V lost 7 bases to trimming and J lost 7 bases, with 8 bases between them. Germline V gene lookup returns CDR1 MGHDK and CDR2 SYGVNS. Written as DNA, the CDR3 is TGTGCCAGCAACAACCCAAATTCACCCCTCCACTTT. Encoded protein: CASNNPNSPLHF.

The V call is TRBV7-9, the J call TRBJ2-1; 7 nucleotides match TRBD1. The germline gives CDR1 SEHNR, CDR2 FQNEAQ (reference sequence). The CDR3 spans 16 residues. The V segment lost 8 bases and the J segment 5 bases; nucleotides outside the gene matches: 15. CDR3 loop: CASVPAGTVGDNEQFF. CDR3 coding DNA: TGTGCCAGCGTCCCTGCCGGGACAGTAGGAGACAATGAGCAGTTCTTC. The variable domain in full, completed from reference TRBV7-9 and TRBJ2-1, reads DTGVSQNPRHKITKRGQNVTFRCDPISEHNRLYWYRQTLGQGPEFLTYFQNEAQLEKSRLLSDRFSAERPKGSFSTLEIQRTEQGDSAMYLCASVPAGTVGDNEQFFGPGTRLTVL.

The chain joins TRBV7-2 to TRBJ1-1; the match to TRBD1 covers 7 bases. This CDR3 is 14 amino acids long. Germline V CDR1 and CDR2: SGHTA, FQGNSA. V lost 4 bases and J lost 4; bases outside the gene matches: 6. The CDR3 here is CASSSQGWGTEAFF. CDR3 in DNA: TGTGCCAGCAGCTCACAGGGGTGGGGCACTGAAGCTTTCTTT.

CDR3 DNA: TGTGCCAGCAGGCTAGCGGGGGGGCCGACAGATACGCAGTATTTT. Residues: CASRLAGGPTDTQYF. The chain recombines TRBV2 with TRBJ2-3; 12 bases match TRBD2. CDR1 SNHLY and CDR2 FYNNEI come from the germline V gene. Trimming removed 6 bases from V and 3 bases from J; junction bases left unmatched: 4. This CDR3 is 15 amino acids long.

The chain recombines TRBV6-1 with TRBJ2-7, with 7 bases aligning to TRBD2. J gave up 6 bases and V 7 bases, and 12 bases lay outside the gene matches. CDR3 length: 14 residues. Per germline, CDR1 MNHNS and CDR2 SASEGT. This chain's CDR3 is CASKAVGGSFEQYF. The CDR3 DNA reads as TGTGCCAGCAAAGCCGTGGGCGGGAGCTTCGAGCAGTACTTC.

The gene calls are TRBV2 and TRBJ2-1, with 9 bases identical to TRBD2. Germline values: CDR1 SNHLY, CDR2 FYNNEI. V shed 5 bases and J 0 bases; nucleotides not matched to a gene: 5. CDR3 length: 16 amino acids. The CDR3 loop is CASSLSGRSSYNEQFF. CDR3 DNA sequence: TGTGCCAGCAGTCTTAGCGGGAGAAGCTCCTACAATGAGCAGTTCTTC.

V gene TRBV5-1 combines with J gene TRBJ2-7; 10 bases agree with TRBD1. The CDR3 runs to 15 residues. The V gene's germline CDR1 is SGHRS and CDR2 YFSETQ. After removal of 4 bases from V and 3 bases from J, the junction contained 7 bases not matched to a gene. CDR3 DNA: TGCGCCAGCAGCATCGACCGGGACAGGGGCTACGAGCAGTACTTC. This translates into CASSIDRDRGYEQYF.

V usage is TRBV2 and J usage is TRBJ2-7; the match to TRBD1 covers 9 bases. The V gene's germline CDR1 is SNHLY and CDR2 FYNNEI. With 7 bases clipped from V and 3 bases from J, the junction kept 7 bases outside the gene matches. The CDR3 spans 14 residues. This CDR3 is CASKRDRAFYEQYF. The CDR3 DNA follows: TGTGCCAGCAAGCGGGACAGGGCCTTCTACGAGCAGTACTTC.

The genes are TRBV19 and TRBJ2-1; TRBD2 matches at 14 bases. Germline V gene lookup returns CDR1 LNHDA and CDR2 SQIVND (reference sequence). Unmatched junction bases numbered 2, after V lost 6 bases and J lost 4 bases. This CDR3 has 15 residues. Written as DNA, the CDR3 is TGTGCCAGTAGCCGGACTAGCGGGGGGTACAATGAGCAGTTCTTC. Translation: CASSRTSGGYNEQFF.

The CDR3 DNA reads TGTGCCAGCAAGGGAGGGACAGGGGTTTGGGATGAAAAACTGTTTTTT. Translated: CASKGGTGVWDEKLFF. The chain uses TRBV2 and TRBJ1-4; 10 bases align to TRBD1. After removal of 7 bases from V and 6 bases from J, the junction contained 11 bases not matched to a gene. Germline CDR1 is SNHLY and CDR2 is FYNNEI. This CDR3 has 16 residues.

The rearrangement links TRBV5-6 to TRBJ2-7, with D possibly being TRBD2 (6 bases). This CDR3 is 17 amino acids long. Trimming shortened V by 4 bases and J by 3 bases, and 23 bases separated the two germline ends. Per germline, CDR1 SGHDT and CDR2 YYEEEE. CDR3 DNA: TGTGCCAGCAGCCCCGGAATGTATGCGGGGATTAACTACGAGCAGTACTTC. It codes for CASSPGMYAGINYEQYF.

J is TRBJ2-3 and V is TRBV7-6; 7 nucleotides agree with TRBD2. Trimming removed 4 bases from V and 1 base from J; junction bases left unmatched: 11. Germline V gene lookup returns CDR1 SGHVS and CDR2 FNYEAQ. The CDR3 is made up of 17 amino acids. The CDR3 spells CASSSRNGGSGTDTQYF. In DNA, the CDR3 is TGTGCCAGCAGCTCCCGCAATGGCGGGAGTGGCACAGATACGCAGTATTTT. Complete variable domain (other parts from reference TRBV7-6 and TRBJ2-3): GAGVSQSPRYKVTKRGQDVALRCDPISGHVSLYWYRQALGQGPEFLTYFNYEAQQDKSGLPNDRFSAERPEGSISTLTIQRTEQRDSAMYRCASSSRNGGSGTDTQYFGPGTRLTVL.

The gene calls are TRBV7-9 and TRBJ1-4, with D perhaps matching TRBD1 (6 bases). The CDR3 contains 15 residues. Germline lookup yields CDR1 SEHNR and CDR2 FQNEAQ (reference sequence). Trimming pared 5 bases from V and 4 bases from J, leaving 14 bases between. DNA for the CDR3: TGTGCCAGCAGCCTCACCGAGGGGGTTAATGAAAAACTGTTTTTT. This gives the protein CASSLTEGVNEKLFF.

The chain couples TRBV4-2 to TRBJ2-3; TRBD2 matches 13 bases. The CDR3 covers 17 residues. Germline V gene sequence: CDR1 LGHNA, CDR2 YNFKEQ. Trimming cost V 4 bases and J 1 base; bases outside gene matches: 5. The CDR3 bases are TGTGCCAGCAGCCGGACTAGCGGGAGTGTGGGCACAGATACGCAGTATTTT. Encoded protein: CASSRTSGSVGTDTQYF.

The chain is built from TRBV2 and TRBJ2-7, with D possibly TRBD2 on 6 matching bases. The CDR3 covers 12 residues. V was trimmed by 11 bases and J by 1 base, leaving 12 bases between them. Looked up from germline, CDR1 is SNHLY and CDR2 is FYNNEI. CDR3 protein: CALGTLSYEQYF. The CDR3 nucleotides read TGTGCCCTCGGGACTTTATCCTACGAGCAGTACTTC.

The chain couples TRBV5-1 to TRBJ2-1, with 10 bases lining up with TRBD2. Germline CDR1 SGHRS, CDR2 YFSETQ. V was clipped by 3 bases and J by 1 base; unmatched bases: 16. The CDR3 has 20 residues. The CDR3 nucleotides are TGCGCCAGCAGCTATGGCTCTAGCGGGAGCAGATCCGGTTCCTACAATGAGCAGTTCTTC. Translating gives CASSYGSSGSRSGSYNEQFF.

The rearrangement uses TRBV2 and TRBJ1-1, with TRBD1 matching over 8 bases. The ends lost 7 bases at V and 3 bases at J; junction bases unmatched: 4. This CDR3 region has 13 residues. Germline values: CDR1 SNHLY, CDR2 FYNNEI. CDR3 sequence: CASTRGLDTEAFF. As DNA, the CDR3 is TGTGCCAGCACCAGGGGGCTAGACACTGAAGCTTTCTTT.